The present TCR beta chain was sequenced within a study of Graves' ophthalmopathy and Graves' hyperthyroidism. About the research overall: Researchers classed hyperthyroidism as stable given no ophthalmopathy within 18 months of follow-up.

There are 16 residues in the CDR3. The V gene's germline CDR1 is SGHNT and CDR2 YYREEE (reference sequence). V lost 0 bases to trimming and J lost 3 bases, with 10 bases between them. Amplification of TCR beta CDR3 regions used RNA transcripts. Investigators did first-round RT-PCR with HTBI primers, then second-round multiplex PCR. Using its own MiXCR run on the multiplex PCR reads, TCRdb lists one record per CDR3 protein. In the table there are around 1.1 million distinct CDR3 sequences, 35% to 40% of which are singletons. Lactation, pregnancy, uncontrolled infections and other autoimmune diseases were all grounds for excluding patients.

V usage is TRBV5-4 and J usage is TRBJ1-6; no firm D call. The receptor's source is an adult man with Graves' hyperthyroidism. Material: peripheral blood or thyroid tissue (not recorded which). CDR3 sequence (DNA): TGTGCCAGCAGCTTGGTCCCCAGCGACTATAATTCACCCCTCCACTTT. It encodes CASSLVPSDYNSPLHF.